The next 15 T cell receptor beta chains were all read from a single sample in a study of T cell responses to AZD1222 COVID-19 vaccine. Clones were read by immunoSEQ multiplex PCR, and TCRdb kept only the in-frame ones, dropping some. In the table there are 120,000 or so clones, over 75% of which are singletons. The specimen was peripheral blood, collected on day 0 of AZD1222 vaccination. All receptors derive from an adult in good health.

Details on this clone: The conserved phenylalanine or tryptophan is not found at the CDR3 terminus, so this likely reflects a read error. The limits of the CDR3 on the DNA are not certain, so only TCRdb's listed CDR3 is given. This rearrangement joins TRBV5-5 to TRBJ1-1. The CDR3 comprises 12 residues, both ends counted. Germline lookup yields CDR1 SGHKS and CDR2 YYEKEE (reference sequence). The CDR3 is CASSLAGGQSGI.

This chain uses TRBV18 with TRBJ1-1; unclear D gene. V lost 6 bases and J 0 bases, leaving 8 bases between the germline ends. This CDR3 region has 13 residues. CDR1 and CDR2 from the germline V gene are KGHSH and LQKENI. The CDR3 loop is CASSEAMNTEAFF. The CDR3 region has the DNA TGTGCCAGCTCCGAGGCCATGAACACTGAAGCTTTCTTT.

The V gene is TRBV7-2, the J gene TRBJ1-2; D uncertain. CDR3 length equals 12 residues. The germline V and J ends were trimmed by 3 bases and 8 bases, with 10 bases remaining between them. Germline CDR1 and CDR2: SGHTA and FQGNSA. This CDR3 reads CASSLFGRGYTF. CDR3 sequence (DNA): TGTGCCAGCAGCTTGTTCGGACGGGGCTACACCTTC.

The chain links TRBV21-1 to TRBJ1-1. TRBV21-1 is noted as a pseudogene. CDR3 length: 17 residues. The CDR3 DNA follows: TGTGCCAGCAGCCCCCAACAGCATGCCAGGAGAGGTCCTGAAGCTTTCTTT. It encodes CASSPQQHARRGPEAFF.

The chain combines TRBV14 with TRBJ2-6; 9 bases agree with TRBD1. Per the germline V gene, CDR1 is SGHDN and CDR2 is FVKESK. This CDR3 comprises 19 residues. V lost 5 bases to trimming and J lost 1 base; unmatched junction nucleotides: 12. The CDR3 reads CASSDFPGQGRSGANVLTF. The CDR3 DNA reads TGTGCCAGCAGCGACTTTCCGGGACAGGGCCGGTCTGGGGCCAACGTCCTGACTTTC.

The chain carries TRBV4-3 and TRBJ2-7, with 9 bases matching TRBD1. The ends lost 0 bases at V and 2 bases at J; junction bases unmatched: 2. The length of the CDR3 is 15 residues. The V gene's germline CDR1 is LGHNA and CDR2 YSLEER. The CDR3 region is CASSQEGQGPYEQYF. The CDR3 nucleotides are TGCGCCAGCAGCCAAGAGGGACAGGGTCCCTACGAGCAGTACTTC.

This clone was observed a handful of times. This CDR3 is CAISGAQAEAFF. The CDR3 DNA sequence: TGTGCCATCAGTGGCGCTCAGGCTGAAGCTTTCTTT. This rearrangement joins TRBV10-3 to TRBJ1-1; no clear D gene. This CDR3 comprises 12 residues. The germline V gene has CDR1 ENHRY and CDR2 SYGVKD. V was trimmed by 4 bases and J by 6 bases, leaving 9 bases between them.

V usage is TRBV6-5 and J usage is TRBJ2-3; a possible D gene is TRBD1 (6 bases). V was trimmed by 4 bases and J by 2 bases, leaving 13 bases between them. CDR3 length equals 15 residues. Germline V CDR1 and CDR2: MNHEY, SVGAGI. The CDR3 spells CASSSWGQNTDTQYF. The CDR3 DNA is TGTGCCAGCAGTTCCTGGGGGCAGAACACAGATACGCAGTATTTT.

The CDR3 DNA follows: TGTGCCAGCAGTGAATTGGGGCGGAAGCTCTCTGGAAACACCATATATTTT. Its protein is CASSELGRKLSGNTIYF. The rearrangement joins TRBV2 to TRBJ1-3; D perhaps matches TRBD1 (5 bases). The V end lost 2 bases, the J end lost 0 bases, and 14 bases lay between the germline ends. The CDR3 has 17 amino acids. CDR1 is SNHLY and CDR2 is FYNNEI in the germline V gene.

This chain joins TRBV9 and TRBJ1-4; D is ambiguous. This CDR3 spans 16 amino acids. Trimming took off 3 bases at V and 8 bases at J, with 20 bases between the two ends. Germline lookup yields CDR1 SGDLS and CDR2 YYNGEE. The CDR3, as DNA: TGTGCCAGCAGCGGTGGGCACCTCCATAGAGAAGAAAAACTGTTTTTT. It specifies CASSGGHLHREEKLFF.

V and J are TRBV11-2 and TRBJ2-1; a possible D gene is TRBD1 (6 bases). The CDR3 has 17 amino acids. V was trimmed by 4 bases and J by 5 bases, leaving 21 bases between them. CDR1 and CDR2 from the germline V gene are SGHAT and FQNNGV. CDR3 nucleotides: TGTGCCAGCAGCTCCAAATCTTCCAGGGGCCCCCACAATGAGCAGTTCTTC. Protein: CASSSKSSRGPHNEQFF.

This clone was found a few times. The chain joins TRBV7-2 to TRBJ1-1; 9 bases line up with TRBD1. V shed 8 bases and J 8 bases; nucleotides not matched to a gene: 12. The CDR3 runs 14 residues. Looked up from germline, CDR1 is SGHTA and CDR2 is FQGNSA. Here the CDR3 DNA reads TGTGCCAGCCGGACAGGGGCGGCTGAACCCGAAGCTTTCTTT. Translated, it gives CASRTGAAEPEAFF.

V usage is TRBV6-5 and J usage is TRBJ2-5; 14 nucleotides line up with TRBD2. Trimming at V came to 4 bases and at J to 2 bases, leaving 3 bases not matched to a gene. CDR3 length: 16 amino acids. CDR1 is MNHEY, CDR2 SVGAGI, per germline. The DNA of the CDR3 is TGTGCCAGCAGTTTCGGGACTAGCGGGGGTCAAGAGACCCAGTACTTC. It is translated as CASSFGTSGGQETQYF.

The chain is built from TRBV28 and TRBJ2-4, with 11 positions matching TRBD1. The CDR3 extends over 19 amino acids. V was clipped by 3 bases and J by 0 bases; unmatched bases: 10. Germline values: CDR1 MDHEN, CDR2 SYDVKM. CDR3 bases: TGTGCCAGCAGTTTTACGCCGGGACAGGGGGAAATAGCCAAAAACATTCAGTACTTC. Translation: CASSFTPGQGEIAKNIQYF. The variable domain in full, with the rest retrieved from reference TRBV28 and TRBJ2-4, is DVKVTQSSRYLVKRTGEKVFLECVQDMDHENMFWYRQDPGLGLRLIYFSYDVKMKEKGDIPEGYSVSREKKERFSLILESASTNQTSMYLCASSFTPGQGEIAKNIQYFGAGTRLSVL.

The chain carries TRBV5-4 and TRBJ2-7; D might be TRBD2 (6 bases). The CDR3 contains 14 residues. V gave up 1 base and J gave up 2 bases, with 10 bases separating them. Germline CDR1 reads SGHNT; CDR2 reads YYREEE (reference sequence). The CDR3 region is CASSLLPGAYEQYF. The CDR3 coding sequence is TGTGCCAGCAGCTTGTTACCGGGGGCCTACGAGCAGTACTTC.